These 29 T cell receptor beta chains were sequenced from one sample in a study of T cell repertoires in cytomegalovirus infection. TCRdb itself ran the reads through MiXCR, one entry per CDR3 protein. The sample gives 150,000 to 200,000 distinct CDR3 sequences, roughly a fifth of which show up once; just under 3% is in the top ten. Sequenced material: PBMCs. The receptor source for this set is a human donor in good health (CMV status not recorded). Some clones in this sample may be carry-over from other donors' samples.

About this clonotype itself: A much larger clone differs from this one at a single base, so this may be a read error. V is TRBV7-2 and J is TRBJ2-7, with D unresolved. Trimming left V 0 bases short and J 3 bases short, with 12 bases between. This CDR3 spans 15 amino acids. The V gene's germline CDR1 is SGHTA and CDR2 FQGNSA. In DNA, the CDR3 is TGTACCAGCAGCTTAGCCCCCGGCCTAGACTACGAGCAGTACTTC. Translated, it gives CTSSLAPGLDYEQYF.

In its sample, this clonotype was seen many times. The V and J genes are TRBV7-2 and TRBJ1-5; D unresolved. Trimming pared 5 bases from V and 7 bases from J, leaving 9 bases between. The CDR3 consists of 12 residues. Germline V CDR1 and CDR2: SGHTA, FQGNSA. The CDR3 DNA follows: TGTGCCAGCAGCGTAATGGGACAGCCCCAGCATTTT. Its protein product is CASSVMGQPQHF.

The chain joins TRBV6-8 to TRBJ2-3, with 10 positions matching TRBD2. Germline V CDR1 and CDR2: MNHGY, SAAAGT. V gave up 5 bases and J gave up 0 bases; unmatched junction bases: 2. The CDR3 spans 15 residues. The CDR3 sequence: CASSTSGASTDTQYF. The CDR3 bases are TGTGCCAGCAGTACTAGCGGGGCAAGCACAGATACGCAGTATTTT.

This clonotype was observed a handful of times. This chain uses TRBV2 with TRBJ2-5; TRBD2 agrees at 7 bases. Unmatched junction bases numbered 5, after V lost 6 bases and J lost 4 bases. CDR1 is SNHLY, CDR2 FYNNEI, per germline. The CDR3 is made up of 13 amino acids. The CDR3, as DNA: TGTGCCAGCAGAAGGGGAGGGTCAGAGACCCAGTACTTC. This gives the protein CASRRGGSETQYF.

This CDR3 is CASSRNIAKNIQYF. The CDR3 nucleotides are TGTGCCAGCAGCAGAAATATAGCCAAAAACATTCAGTACTTC. The chain recombines TRBV28 with TRBJ2-4; unclear D gene. The germline V and J ends were trimmed by 6 bases and 0 bases, with 9 bases remaining between them. Per the germline V gene, CDR1 is MDHEN and CDR2 is SYDVKM. The CDR3 is 14 residues long.

Many counts were recorded for this clonotype. The chain has TRBV29-1 and TRBJ1-2; D unresolved. Between the trimmed V and J ends, which lost 4 bases and 8 bases, there was a span of 14 bases. The germline V gene encodes CDR1 SQVTM and CDR2 ANQGSEA. The CDR3 is 12 residues long. The CDR3 DNA reads TGCAGCGTTGCTGACCCTACGGGGGGCTACACCTTC. Translating it yields CSVADPTGGYTF.

The chain is built from TRBV10-3 and TRBJ1-5; no reliable D call. Germline V gene sequence: CDR1 ENHRY, CDR2 SYGVKD. Trimming removed 4 bases from V and 0 bases from J, with 10 bases in between. The CDR3 is made up of 15 amino acids. Here the CDR3 DNA reads TGTGCCATCAGTGGAGGAGAGGGTAGCAATCAGCCCCAGCATTTT. Translating gives CAISGGEGSNQPQHF.

As to this clonotype: A single base separates this from a much larger clone, so it may be a read error. The chain links TRBV6-5 to TRBJ2-3; possibly TRBD1 or TRBD2 for D (6 bases each). Trimming cost V 2 bases and J 4 bases, with 19 bases left between them. In germline, CDR1 is MNHEY, CDR2 SVGAGI. The CDR3 runs 17 residues. In DNA, the CDR3 is TGTGCCAGCAGTTACACGCTCCGGGACTGGGGGCCAGATACGCAGTATTTT. The encoded protein is CASSYTLRDWGPDTQYF.

This clonotype was detected only a few times. The chain combines TRBV12-5 with TRBJ2-2; 9 nucleotides agree with TRBD2. In germline, CDR1 is LGHNT, CDR2 FRNRAP. This CDR3 contains 16 residues. V shed 5 bases and J 5 bases; nucleotides not matched to a gene: 9. This CDR3 reads CASGPRGSGRTGELFF. Here the CDR3 DNA reads TGTGCTAGTGGTCCACGGGGTAGCGGGAGAACCGGGGAGCTGTTTTTT.

The V call is TRBV19, the J call TRBJ2-3, with D uncertain. Germline values: CDR1 LNHDA, CDR2 SQIVND (reference sequence). The CDR3 is 15 residues long. Deletions cut 4 bases from V and 0 bases from J, with 11 bases between. CDR3 coding DNA: TGTGCCAGTAGTAGTACCACGTCTAGCACAGATACGCAGTATTTT. Its translation: CASSSTTSSTDTQYF. Filled out from reference TRBV19 and TRBJ2-3, the complete variable domain reads DGGITQSPKYLFRKEGQNVTLSCEQNLNHDAMYWYRQDPGQGLRLIYYSQIVNDFQKGDIAEGYSVSREKKESFPLTVTSAQKNPTAFYLCASSSTTSSTDTQYFGPGTRLTVL.

The chain joins TRBV2 to TRBJ1-2; D unclear. Germline values: CDR1 SNHLY, CDR2 FYNNEI. This CDR3 region has 13 residues. Trimming took off 1 base at V and 4 bases at J, with 7 bases between the two ends. CDR3 coding DNA: TGTGCCAGCAGTGAAGGGATGGGCTATGGCTACACCTTC. Translated, it gives CASSEGMGYGYTF.

This clonotype showed up just a few times. This chain uses TRBV19 with TRBJ1-5; D is unresolved. This CDR3 is 12 amino acids long. Germline V gives CDR1 LNHDA, CDR2 SQIVND (reference sequence). V lost 6 bases and J lost 6, with 9 bases in between. CDR3 DNA: TGTGCCAGTAGGTCGGACTTTCAGCCCCAGCATTTT. As protein: CASRSDFQPQHF.

The V call is TRBV29-1, the J call TRBJ1-1; tentatively, D is TRBD1 (5 bases). Per the germline V gene, CDR1 is SQVTM and CDR2 is ANQGSEA. The CDR3 spans 17 residues. V was cut by 3 bases and J by 3 bases, with 23 bases left in between. The CDR3 bases are TGCAGCGTTGACGAGATGACAGTTCGGAAGGAGGACACTGAAGCTTTCTTT. It specifies CSVDEMTVRKEDTEAFF. Combining the CDR3 with reference TRBV29-1 and TRBJ1-1 gives the whole variable domain SAVISQKPSRDICQRGTSLTIQCQVDSQVTMMFWYRQQPGQSLTLIATANQGSEATYESGFVIDKFPISRPNLTFSTLTVSNMSPEDSSIYLCSVDEMTVRKEDTEAFFGQGTRLTVV.

This clonotype was detected only a few times. This chain joins TRBV14 and TRBJ2-2, with unresolved D. V lost 3 bases to trimming and J lost 1 base, with 9 bases between them. The CDR3 is 15 amino acids. In germline, CDR1 is SGHDN, CDR2 FVKESK. DNA for the CDR3: TGTGCCAGCAGCCACCCCGCAGGGAACACCGGGGAGCTGTTTTTT. Encoded protein: CASSHPAGNTGELFF.

This clonotype has at least ten counts. The J gene is TRBJ1-1, the V gene TRBV7-3; D uncertain. The CDR3 length is 13 residues. The germline V and J ends were trimmed by 4 bases and 4 bases, with 10 bases remaining between them. Germline V gene data show CDR1 as SGHTA and CDR2 as FQGTGA. The CDR3 DNA sequence: TGTGCCAGCAGCTCCTTCGAGAGCACTGAAGCTTTCTTT. Protein: CASSSFESTEAFF.

This clonotype was found a few times. This chain connects TRBV5-1 to TRBJ2-5, with TRBD2 matching 7 bases. The CDR3 length is 15 residues. Germline trimming cut 2 bases from V and 1 base from J; bases unmatched to any gene: 5. CDR1 is SGHRS, CDR2 YFSETQ, per germline. The CDR3 bases are TGCGCCAGCAGCTTATCGACGGGAGGCCAAGAGACCCAGTACTTC. As protein: CASSLSTGGQETQYF.

As concerns this clonotype: Given a much more abundant clone one base away, this may be a read error. The rearrangement links TRBV7-6 to TRBJ2-5, with 9 positions matching TRBD1. The CDR3 has 14 residues. Germline CDR1 reads SGHVS; CDR2 reads FNYEAQ. The CDR3 loop is CAGSETGGGETQYF. As DNA, the CDR3 is TGTGCCGGCAGCGAAACAGGGGGCGGAGAGACCCAGTACTTC.

There are many counts of this clonotype. CDR3 in DNA: TGTGCCAGCAGCTTCTGGGGGGCAAAGGATGAGCAGTTCTTC. It specifies CASSFWGAKDEQFF. The genes are TRBV7-6 and TRBJ2-1; tentatively, D is TRBD1 or TRBD2 (6 bases each). CDR3 length: 14 amino acids. Germline CDR1 is SGHVS and CDR2 is FNYEAQ. Trimming shortened V by 3 bases and J by 8 bases, and 14 bases separated the two germline ends.

The genes are TRBV29-1 and TRBJ1-1, with D unclear. The germline V and J ends were trimmed by 8 bases and 0 bases, with 19 bases remaining between them. There are 15 residues in the CDR3. The germline V gene has CDR1 SQVTM and CDR2 ANQGSEA. The CDR3 coding sequence is TGCAGCCCCCGCCGAAGGAGTCTCATGAACACTGAAGCTTTCTTT. Translation gives CSPRRRSLMNTEAFF.

This clonotype appeared a few times. The junction and the germline gene differ at one end; a read error may be behind it. J is TRBJ1-1 and V is TRBV5-1; D is undetermined. The CDR3 has 14 amino acids. CDR1 is SGHRS and CDR2 is YFSETQ in the germline V gene. This CDR3 is CASSLGWKGSEAFF. In DNA, the CDR3 is TGCGCCAGCAGTTTGGGATGGAAGGGCTCCGAAGCTTTCTTT. The complete variable domain, with remaining parts taken from reference TRBV5-1 and TRBJ1-1, reads KAGVTQTPRYLIKTRGQQVTLSCSPISGHRSVSWYQQTPGQGLQFLFEYFSETQRNKGNFPGRFSGRQFSNSRSEMNVSTLELGDSALYLCASSLGWKGSEAFFGQGTRLTVV.

This chain links TRBV19 with TRBJ2-7; D not certain. Trimming stripped 7 bases from V and 5 bases from J, with 6 bases between. The CDR3 extends over 10 amino acids. From germline, CDR1 is LNHDA and CDR2 SQIVND (reference sequence). In DNA form, the CDR3 reads TGTGCCAGTAATGACAACGAGCAGTACTTC. Protein sequence: CASNDNEQYF.

This clonotype was seen at least ten times. This chain links TRBV24-1 with TRBJ2-3, with 10 bases lining up with TRBD1. Germline V CDR1 and CDR2: KGHDR, SFDVKD. The length of the CDR3 is 15 residues. The V segment lost 3 bases and the J segment 6 bases; nucleotides outside the gene matches: 5. The DNA for the CDR3 is TGTGCCACCAGTGATCCGGGACAGGGGATGGATACGCAGTATTTT. This sequence encodes CATSDPGQGMDTQYF.

This clonotype was detected ten times or more. The chain recombines TRBV7-8 with TRBJ2-2, with D maybe TRBD2 (6 bases). V lost 3 bases, J lost 7 bases, and 12 bases lay in between. CDR1 is SGHVS and CDR2 is FQNEAQ in the germline V gene. CDR3 length equals 14 residues. The CDR3 sequence: CASSLDYRSGELFF. The CDR3 DNA is TGTGCCAGCAGCTTGGACTACCGGAGCGGGGAGCTGTTTTTT.

The V gene is TRBV20-1, the J gene TRBJ2-1, with unresolved D. V shed 0 bases and J shed 7 bases, with 10 bases lying between them. The germline V gene has CDR1 DFQATT and CDR2 SNEGSKA (reference sequence). This CDR3 has 13 residues. CDR3 nucleotide sequence: TGCAGTGCTAGAGACCTCAGTGGAAATGAGCAGTTCTTC. Its protein product is CSARDLSGNEQFF.

The V and J genes are TRBV11-2 and TRBJ1-3; D is ambiguous. CDR1 and CDR2 (germline): SGHAT, FQNNGV. This CDR3 spans 14 amino acids. The V end lost 1 base, the J end lost 2 bases, and 6 bases lay between the germline ends. Here the CDR3 reads CASSLALTGNTIYF. The CDR3 region has the DNA TGTGCCAGCAGCTTAGCCCTCACTGGAAACACCATATATTTT. Using reference TRBV11-2 and TRBJ1-3 for the parts outside the CDR3, the full variable domain is EAGVAQSPRYKIIEKRQSVAFWCNPISGHATLYWYQQILGQGPKLLIQFQNNGVVDDSQLPKDRFSAERLKGVDSTLKIQPAKLEDSAVYLCASSLALTGNTIYFGEGSWLTVV.

The sample holds a few counts of this clonotype. The V and J genes are TRBV10-3 and TRBJ2-7; the match to TRBD1 covers 9 bases. Germline assignment: CDR1 ENHRY and CDR2 SYGVKD. The trim removed 3 bases at V and 3 bases at J, leaving 6 bases unmatched. The CDR3 extends over 15 amino acids. CDR3 loop: CAISEPGQGDYEQYF. The DNA of the CDR3 is TGTGCCATCAGTGAACCGGGACAGGGTGACTACGAGCAGTACTTC.

The V call is TRBV2, the J call TRBJ2-1; 8 bases are a match to TRBD1. The V segment lost 10 bases and the J segment 7 bases; nucleotides outside the gene matches: 15. Looked up from germline, CDR1 is SNHLY and CDR2 is FYNNEI. CDR3 size: 15 residues. The CDR3 region has the DNA TGTGCCACCTCGACGACAGGGGTTAAGTCAAATGAGCAGTTCTTC. Amino acid sequence: CATSTTGVKSNEQFF.

The chain couples TRBV6-5 to TRBJ2-7, with D uncertain. The germline CDR1 and CDR2 sequences are MNHEY and SVGAGI. The CDR3 is made up of 14 amino acids. V dropped 0 bases and J dropped 3 bases, with 9 bases sitting between them. This CDR3 is CASSYSNYNYEQYF. CDR3 DNA sequence: TGTGCCAGCAGTTACTCGAACTACAACTACGAGCAGTACTTC.

The V and J genes are TRBV11-2 and TRBJ2-3; maybe TRBD1 (5 bases). CDR3 size: 14 residues. Trimming took off 6 bases at V and 2 bases at J, with 12 bases between the two ends. Germline CDR1 SGHAT, CDR2 FQNNGV. The CDR3 is CASSEQGTTDTQYF. The CDR3 DNA reads as TGTGCCAGCAGTGAGCAGGGAACCACAGATACGCAGTATTTT.